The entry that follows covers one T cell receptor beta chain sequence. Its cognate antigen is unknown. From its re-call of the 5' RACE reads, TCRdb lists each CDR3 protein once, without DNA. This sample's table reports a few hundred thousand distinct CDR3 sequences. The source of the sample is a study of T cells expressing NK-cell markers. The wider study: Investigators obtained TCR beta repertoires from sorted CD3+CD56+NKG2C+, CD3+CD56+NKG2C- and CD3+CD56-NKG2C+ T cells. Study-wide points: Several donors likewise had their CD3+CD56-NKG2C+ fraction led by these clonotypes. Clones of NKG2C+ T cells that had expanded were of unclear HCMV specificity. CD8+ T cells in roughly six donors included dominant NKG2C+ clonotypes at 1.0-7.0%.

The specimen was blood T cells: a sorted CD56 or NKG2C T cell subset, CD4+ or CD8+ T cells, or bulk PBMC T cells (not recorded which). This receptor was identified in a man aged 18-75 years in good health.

The CDR3 reads CASSARPGLVETQYF. The rearrangement joins TRBV9 to TRBJ2-5; TCRdb picks TRBD1, but there is no DNA to check that call. Germline V gene lookup returns CDR1 SGDLS and CDR2 YYNGEE. The CDR3 loop spans 15 amino acids.